This entry is about one TCR beta chain. This sample stems from a study of blood T cell repertoires in COVID-19. The overall study: Sample material is recorded as cDNA or gDNA derived from T cells, B-cell-depleted T cells, or PBMCs.

Only in-frame clones appear in the TCRdb table, and some are missing; sequencing was by immunoSEQ multiplex PCR. This table has 100,000 to 150,000 clones, 85% to 90% appearing once. Trimming shortened V by 2 bases and J by 6 bases, and 13 bases separated the two germline ends. Germline V lookup: CDR1 SEHNR, CDR2 FQNEAQ (reference sequence). The CDR3 length is 14 residues. The rearrangement links TRBV7-9 to TRBJ1-1, with TRBD1 as a possible D gene (5 bases). Material for sequencing was peripheral blood. The clonotype originates from a man older than 75 with active or convalescent COVID-19. The DNA for the CDR3 is TGTGCCAGCAGCTTAAGGCTCGGGGGTGCTGAAGCTTTCTTT. Translated, it gives CASSLRLGGAEAFF.